The 24 T cell receptor beta chains presented below share a single source sample, sequenced in a study of blood T cell repertoires in COVID-19. Sequenced by immunoSEQ multiplex PCR; TCRdb stores in-frame clones only, minus some. This table holds around 400,000 clones, about 90% found once. Sequenced input: peripheral blood. These receptors were taken from a woman aged 30 to 39 with COVID-19, enrolled during active disease.

The chain has TRBV2 and TRBJ2-5; TRBD1 aligns across 7 bases. This CDR3 has 14 amino acids. Germline-derived CDR1 and CDR2 are SNHLY and FYNNEI. The V and J ends lost 4 bases and 1 base, in that order; junction bases with no gene match: 3. CDR3 coding DNA: TGTGCCAGCAGTGTGACAGGGACCCAAGAGACCCAGTACTTC. It specifies CASSVTGTQETQYF.

This clone occurred once. V gene TRBV5-4 combines with J gene TRBJ2-3; TRBD2 matches 7 bases. After removal of 4 bases from V and 5 bases from J, the junction contained 13 bases not matched to a gene. Germline V lookup: CDR1 SGHNT, CDR2 YYREEE (reference sequence). The CDR3 runs to 16 residues. CDR3 amino acids: CASSLKRGPTKDTQYF. CDR3 sequence (DNA): TGTGCCAGCAGCCTCAAGCGGGGACCGACCAAAGATACGCAGTATTTT.

CDR3: CASSAAGSETDTQYF. CDR3 in DNA: TGTGCCAGCAGCGCAGCGGGGAGCGAAACAGATACGCAGTATTTT. The gene calls are TRBV7-3 and TRBJ2-3; 7 nucleotides agree with TRBD2. J gave up 3 bases and V 5 bases, and 8 bases lay outside the gene matches. Germline V gene lookup returns CDR1 SGHTA and CDR2 FQGTGA. The CDR3 spans 15 residues. The variable domain in full, completed from reference TRBV7-3 and TRBJ2-3, reads GAGVSQTPSNKVTEKGKYVELRCDPISGHTALYWYRQSLGQGPEFLIYFQGTGAADDSGLPNDRFFAVRPEGSVSTLKIQRTERGDSAVYLCASSAAGSETDTQYFGPGTRLTVL.

This rearrangement joins TRBV5-1 to TRBJ2-3; D gene ambiguous. From germline, CDR1 is SGHRS and CDR2 YFSETQ. The CDR3 totals 12 residues. The V end was cut by 2 bases, the J end by 2 bases, with 3 bases between. CDR3 protein: CASSFNTDTQYF. The CDR3, as DNA: TGCGCCAGCAGCTTTAACACAGATACGCAGTATTTT.

This clone was recorded a few times. This sequence joins TRBV21-1 and TRBJ2-7; the table's D call TRBD1 went unverified against the DNA. TRBV21-1 is noted as a pseudogene. CDR3 length: 20 amino acids. The CDR3 protein is CASSQLYAGTGSSSSYEQYF. The DNA for the CDR3 is TGTGCCAGCAGCCAACTATACGCCGGGACAGGGTCTTCTAGCTCCTACGAGCAGTACTTC.

The rearrangement joins TRBV7-9 to TRBJ2-6; the match to TRBD1 covers 8 bases. The CDR3 spans 17 residues. The germline V gene has CDR1 SEHNR and CDR2 FQNEAQ (reference sequence). The junction had 4 bases not matched to a gene; V was cut back by 3 bases and J by 0 bases. This CDR3 reads CASSFSGTGSGANVLTF. The CDR3 DNA sequence: TGTGCCAGCAGCTTCTCCGGGACAGGCTCTGGGGCCAACGTCCTGACTTTC.

The gene calls are TRBV19 and TRBJ1-1; 7 nucleotides align to TRBD1. The CDR3 loop spans 15 amino acids. The V and J ends lost 6 bases and 5 bases, in that order; junction bases with no gene match: 12. The germline V gene encodes CDR1 LNHDA and CDR2 SQIVND (reference sequence). CDR3 loop: CASRQATGEVTEAFF. In DNA, the CDR3 is TGTGCCAGTAGGCAGGCAACAGGGGAAGTAACTGAAGCTTTCTTT.

The table lists this clone with a count of one. This chain links TRBV13 with TRBJ2-7, with TRBD2 identical over 15 bases. The V segment lost 1 base and the J segment 6 bases; nucleotides outside the gene matches: 19. Germline lookup yields CDR1 PRHDT and CDR2 FYEKMQ (reference sequence). CDR3 size: 21 residues. CDR3 in amino acids: CASSLASSGLAGGNKYSEQYF. In DNA form, the CDR3 reads TGTGCCAGCAGCTTAGCTAGCTCGGGACTAGCGGGAGGTAATAAGTACTCCGAGCAGTACTTC.

The chain carries TRBV7-2 and TRBJ2-1; 14 positions match TRBD2. Unmatched junction bases numbered 2, after V lost 3 bases and J lost 7 bases. This CDR3 is built from 15 residues. Germline V gives CDR1 SGHTA, CDR2 FQGNSA. The CDR3 sequence: CASSFGTSGRNEQFF. Written as DNA, the CDR3 is TGTGCCAGCAGCTTTGGGACTAGCGGGAGAAATGAGCAGTTCTTC.

This chain links TRBV30 with TRBJ1-4; 8 bases are shared with TRBD1. Germline-derived CDR1 and CDR2 are GTSNPN and SVGIG (reference sequence). Unmatched junction bases numbered 9, after V lost 5 bases and J lost 4 bases. The CDR3 extends over 15 amino acids. CDR3 amino acids: CAWRTRGRINEKLFF. CDR3 DNA: TGTGCCTGGCGAACCAGGGGGCGCATTAATGAAAAACTGTTTTTT.

The chain uses TRBV6-4 and TRBJ2-2; no clear D gene. CDR3 size: 13 residues. V lost 0 bases to trimming and J lost 4 bases, with 3 bases between them. Germline CDR1 is MRHNA and CDR2 is SNTAGT. The CDR3 DNA reads TGTGCCAGCAGTGACTCGGCCACCGGGGAGCTGTTTTTT. As protein: CASSDSATGELFF.

The rearrangement joins TRBV6-5 to TRBJ2-1; TRBD1 might be the D (6 bases). Trimming stripped 2 bases from V and 4 bases from J, with 15 bases between. CDR1 MNHEY and CDR2 SVGAGI come from the germline V gene. This CDR3 is 16 amino acids long. The CDR3, as DNA: TGTGCCAGCAGTTACCGGAGACAGGACATGTACAATGAGCAGTTCTTC. Residues: CASSYRRQDMYNEQFF.

The rearrangement links TRBV2 to TRBJ1-1; D gene ambiguous. The germline CDR1 and CDR2 sequences are SNHLY and FYNNEI. Between the trimmed V and J ends, which lost 7 bases and 4 bases, there was a span of 16 bases. The CDR3 runs 14 residues. The chain's CDR3 is CASTIDRGGTEAFF. CDR3 in DNA: TGTGCCAGCACGATCGATCGCGGTGGCACTGAAGCTTTCTTT. The full variable domain, rest sourced from reference TRBV2 and TRBJ1-1, is EPEVTQTPSHQVTQMGQEVILRCVPISNHLYFYWYRQILGQKVEFLVSFYNNEISEKSEIFDDQFSVERPDGSNFTLKIRSTKLEDSAMYFCASTIDRGGTEAFFGQGTRLTVV.

V is TRBV19 and J is TRBJ1-5, with 10 bases lining up with TRBD1. The CDR3 is 18 amino acids. V trimming: 0 bases; J trimming: 4 bases; junction bases outside the gene matches: 9. CDR1 LNHDA and CDR2 SQIVND come from the germline V gene (reference sequence). The CDR3 DNA sequence: TGTGCCAGTAGTATAGAGGGACAGGGGCAAGGGTTAAATCAGCCCCAGCATTTT. This gives the protein CASSIEGQGQGLNQPQHF.

This rearrangement joins TRBV9 to TRBJ2-3; 7 bases match TRBD2. The CDR3 extends over 18 amino acids. Trimming removed 0 bases from V and 1 base from J; junction bases left unmatched: 11. Per the germline V gene, CDR1 is SGDLS and CDR2 is YYNGEE. DNA of the CDR3: TGTGCCAGCAGCGTAGAAGGGGTGGCGGGAGCGGGCACAGATACGCAGTATTTT. Residues: CASSVEGVAGAGTDTQYF. Filled out from reference TRBV9 and TRBJ2-3, the complete variable domain reads DSGVTQTPKHLITATGQRVTLRCSPRSGDLSVYWYQQSLDQGLQFLIQYYNGEERAKGNILERFSAQQFPDLHSELNLSSLELGDSALYFCASSVEGVAGAGTDTQYFGPGTRLTVL.

The rearrangement uses TRBV28 and TRBJ2-7; D is perhaps TRBD1 (6 bases). V dropped 6 bases and J dropped 2 bases, with 17 bases sitting between them. This CDR3 region has 15 residues. Germline-derived CDR1 and CDR2 are MDHEN and SYDVKM. CDR3 bases: TGTGCCAGCAGGCCCGGGACACTAACGACCTACGAGCAGTACTTC. It encodes CASRPGTLTTYEQYF.

The rearrangement links TRBV5-6 to TRBJ2-2; 10 positions match TRBD2. With V trimmed by 4 bases and J by 8 bases, 11 bases remained unmatched. CDR1 and CDR2 from the germline V gene are SGHDT and YYEEEE. CDR3 size: 16 residues. Here the CDR3 DNA reads TGTGCCAGCAGCCAAGGTAGCGGGAGGCCCGGAGGGGAGCTGTTTTTT. This sequence encodes CASSQGSGRPGGELFF.

The chain has TRBV7-6 and TRBJ2-5; D uncertain. V shed 1 base and J shed 5 bases, with 11 bases lying between them. The length of the CDR3 is 14 residues. Germline lookup yields CDR1 SGHVS and CDR2 FNYEAQ. The CDR3: CASSLGSQAETQYF. The CDR3 coding sequence is TGTGCCAGCAGCTTAGGGTCCCAGGCGGAGACCCAGTACTTC.

The chain has TRBV29-1 and TRBJ1-2; 10 bases are a match to TRBD1. CDR3 length equals 15 residues. Germline V gene data show CDR1 as SQVTM and CDR2 as ANQGSEA. V lost 4 bases to trimming and J lost 4 bases; unmatched junction nucleotides: 9. In DNA, the CDR3 is TGCAGCGTTGGAGGACAGGGGGTGCGTACCTATGGCTACACCTTC. As protein: CSVGGQGVRTYGYTF.

This clone came up a few times. This chain joins TRBV19 and TRBJ2-7; TRBD2 matches 9 bases. V lost 1 base to trimming and J lost 3 bases; unmatched junction nucleotides: 1. Germline V gene data show CDR1 as LNHDA and CDR2 as SQIVND (reference sequence). The CDR3 runs 14 residues. CDR3 in DNA: TGTGCCAGTAGTATAGGTAGCGGGAGCTACGAGCAGTACTTC. Its translation: CASSIGSGSYEQYF.

V usage is TRBV19 and J usage is TRBJ1-4; the D is unclear. This CDR3 comprises 13 residues. With 3 bases removed from V and 6 bases from J, the gap between germline ends came to 8 bases. The germline V gene has CDR1 LNHDA and CDR2 SQIVND (reference sequence). The CDR3 sequence: CASSILLDEKLFF. CDR3 coding DNA: TGTGCCAGTAGTATCCTACTCGATGAAAAACTGTTTTTT.

The chain employs TRBV5-1 and TRBJ2-7, with 7 positions matching TRBD2. The germline V gene has CDR1 SGHRS and CDR2 YFSETQ. The trim removed 3 bases at V and 4 bases at J, leaving 7 bases unmatched. The CDR3 totals 14 residues. CDR3: CASSWRESEYEQYF. The CDR3 region has the DNA TGCGCCAGCAGCTGGCGGGAGTCGGAGTACGAGCAGTACTTC.

V gene TRBV28 combines with J gene TRBJ2-7, with 13 bases that match TRBD2. Germline V CDR1 and CDR2: MDHEN, SYDVKM. V dropped 5 bases and J dropped 2; count of bases not matched to a gene: 9. The CDR3 length is 17 residues. The CDR3 spells CASSRRGGLAGTYEQYF. DNA for the CDR3: TGTGCCAGCAGTCGCCGAGGGGGACTAGCGGGAACCTACGAGCAGTACTTC.

The gene calls are TRBV11-2 and TRBJ2-7, with a tentative D call TRBD2 (6 bases). Germline values: CDR1 SGHAT, CDR2 FQNNGV. This CDR3 region has 15 residues. Trimming removed 5 bases at V and 0 bases at J, with 14 bases between. CDR3 in amino acids: CASSPRDFFSYEQYF. The DNA of the CDR3 is TGTGCCAGCAGCCCCCGGGACTTTTTCTCCTACGAGCAGTACTTC.